This TCR beta chain was sequenced for a study of blood T cells in healthy people across ages. General observations from the study: Long-lived donors had more naive CD4+ cells and higher diversity than aged donors.

Donors were healthy Caucasian individuals from Russia aged about 6 to 95. Concerning this clonotype itself: Its antigen remains unidentified.

A second about 7 to 11 cycle PCR used barcoded and J-beta primers. TCRdb recomputed calls from the 5' RACE reads with MiXCR, one row per CDR3 protein. The sample consists of hundreds of thousands of distinct CDR3 sequences, 24% of them appearing once. Another study also made use of these data, one on T cells of mothers and their children. Per that paper: The authors detected no persistent microchimeric T cell clones.

The sequence was collected from a boy between 10 and 17 years old in good health. Specimen: blood.

The CDR3 DNA is TGCAGTGCCTCCCGGACAGGGGACAACAATGAGCAGTTCTTC. This encodes CSASRTGDNNEQFF. J is TRBJ2-1 and V is TRBV20-1; 9 bases are a match to TRBD1. The V gene's germline CDR1 is DFQATT and CDR2 SNEGSKA (reference sequence). The CDR3 is made up of 14 amino acids. The V segment lost 6 bases and the J segment 5 bases; nucleotides outside the gene matches: 8.